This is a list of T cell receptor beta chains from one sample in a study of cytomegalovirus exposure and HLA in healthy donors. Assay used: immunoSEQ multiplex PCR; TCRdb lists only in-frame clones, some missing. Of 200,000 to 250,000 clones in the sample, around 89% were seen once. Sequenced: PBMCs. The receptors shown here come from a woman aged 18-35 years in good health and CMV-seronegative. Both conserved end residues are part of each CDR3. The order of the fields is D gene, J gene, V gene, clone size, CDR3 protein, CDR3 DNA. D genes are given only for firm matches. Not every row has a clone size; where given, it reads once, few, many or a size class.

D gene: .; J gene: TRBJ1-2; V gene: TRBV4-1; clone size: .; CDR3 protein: CASSHTTRQLYGYTF; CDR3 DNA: TGCGCCAGCAGCCACACTACCCGTCAACTCTATGGCTACACCTTC
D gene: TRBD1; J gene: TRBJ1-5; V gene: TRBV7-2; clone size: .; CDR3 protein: CASSLAEVDRADQPQHF; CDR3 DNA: TGTGCCAGCAGCTTGGCCGAAGTGGACAGGGCAGATCAGCCCCAGCATTTT
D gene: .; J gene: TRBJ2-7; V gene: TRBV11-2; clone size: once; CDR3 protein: CASSLFGSGTLAYEQYF; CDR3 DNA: TGTGCCAGCAGCTTATTTGGGTCCGGGACACTCGCCTACGAGCAGTACTTC
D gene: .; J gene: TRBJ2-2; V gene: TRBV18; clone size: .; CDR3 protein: CASSPWAREDTGELFF; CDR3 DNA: TGTGCCAGCTCACCATGGGCCAGGGAGGACACCGGGGAGCTGTTTTTT
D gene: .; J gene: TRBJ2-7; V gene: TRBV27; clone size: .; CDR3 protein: CASSRPAYGSNYEQYF; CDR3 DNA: TGTGCCAGCAGCAGACCAGCGTACGGGAGTAATTACGAGCAGTACTTC
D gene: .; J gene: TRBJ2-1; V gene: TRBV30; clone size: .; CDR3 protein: CAWSADLRWVGEQFF; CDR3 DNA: TGTGCCTGGAGTGCCGACTTAAGGTGGGTCGGTGAGCAGTTCTTC
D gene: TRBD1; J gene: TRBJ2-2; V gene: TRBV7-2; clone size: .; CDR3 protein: CASSLAFLGQGVANTGELFF; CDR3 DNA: TGTGCCAGCAGCTTAGCGTTTTTGGGACAGGGGGTCGCGAACACCGGGGAGCTGTTTTTT
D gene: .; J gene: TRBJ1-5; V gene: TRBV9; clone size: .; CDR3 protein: CASSVEGGANQPQHF; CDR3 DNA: TGTGCCAGCAGCGTAGAGGGCGGGGCCAATCAGCCCCAGCATTTT
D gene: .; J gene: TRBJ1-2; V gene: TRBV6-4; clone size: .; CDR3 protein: CASSDPGRGVYGYTF; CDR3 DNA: TGTGCCAGCAGTGACCCGGGGAGGGGGGTGTATGGCTACACCTTC
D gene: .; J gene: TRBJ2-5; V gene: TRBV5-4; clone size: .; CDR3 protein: CASSLAGALETQYF; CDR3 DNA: TGTGCCAGCAGCTTGGCGGGTGCCCTAGAGACCCAGTACTTC
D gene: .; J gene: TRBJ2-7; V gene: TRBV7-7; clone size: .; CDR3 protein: CASSPGWRGEQYF; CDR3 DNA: TGTGCCAGCAGCCCAGGGTGGAGGGGCGAGCAGTACTTC
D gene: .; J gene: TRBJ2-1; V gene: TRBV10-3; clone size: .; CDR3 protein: CAMGTVNNEQFF; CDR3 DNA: TGTGCCATGGGGACTGTCAACAATGAGCAGTTCTTC
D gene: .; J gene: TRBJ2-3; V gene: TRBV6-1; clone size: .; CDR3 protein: CASCRQANTDTQYF; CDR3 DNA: TGTGCCAGCTGTAGACAGGCCAACACAGATACGCAGTATTTT
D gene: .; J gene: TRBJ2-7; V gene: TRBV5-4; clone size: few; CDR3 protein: CASSLRGYYEQYF; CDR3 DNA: TGTGCCAGCAGCTTGCGAGGTTACTACGAGCAGTACTTC
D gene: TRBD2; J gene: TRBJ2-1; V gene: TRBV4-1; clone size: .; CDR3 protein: CASSRVSTSGGNNEQFF; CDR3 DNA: TGCGCCAGCAGCCGAGTTTCTACTAGCGGGGGGAACAATGAGCAGTTCTTC
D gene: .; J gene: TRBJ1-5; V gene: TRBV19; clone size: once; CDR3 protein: CASRGLIRNQPQHF; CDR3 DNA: TGTGCCAGCCGAGGCCTTATCCGGAATCAGCCCCAGCATTTT
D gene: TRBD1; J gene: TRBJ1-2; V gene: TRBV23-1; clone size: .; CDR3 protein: CAPRDRAPYGYTF; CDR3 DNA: TGCGCCCCCAGGGACAGGGCGCCCTATGGCTACACCTTC
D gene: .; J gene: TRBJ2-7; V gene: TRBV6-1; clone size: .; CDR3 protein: CASSSDDSPSYEQYF; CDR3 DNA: TGTGCCAGCAGTTCGGACGACAGTCCCTCCTACGAGCAGTACTTC
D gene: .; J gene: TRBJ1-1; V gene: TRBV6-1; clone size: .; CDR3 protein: CASTPSAGLNTEAFF; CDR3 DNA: TGTGCCAGCACCCCCTCGGCAGGGTTGAACACTGAAGCTTTCTTT
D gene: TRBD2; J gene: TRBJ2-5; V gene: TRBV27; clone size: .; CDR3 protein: CASSSGGSQETQYF; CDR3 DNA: TGTGCCAGCAGCTCCGGGGGGAGCCAAGAGACCCAGTACTTC